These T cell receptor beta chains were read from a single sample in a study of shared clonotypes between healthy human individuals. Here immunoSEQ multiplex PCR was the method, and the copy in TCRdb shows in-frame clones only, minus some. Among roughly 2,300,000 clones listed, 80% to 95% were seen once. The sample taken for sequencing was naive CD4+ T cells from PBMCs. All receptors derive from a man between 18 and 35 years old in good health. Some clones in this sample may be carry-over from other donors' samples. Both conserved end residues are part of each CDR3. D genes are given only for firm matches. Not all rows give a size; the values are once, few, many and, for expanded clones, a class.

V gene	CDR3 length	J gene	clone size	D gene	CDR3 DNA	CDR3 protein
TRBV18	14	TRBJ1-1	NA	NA	TGTGCCAGCTCACAAAATACCGGGAGGACTCAAGCTTTCTTT	CASSQNTGRTQAFF
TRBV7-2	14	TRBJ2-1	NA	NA	TGTGCCAGCAGCTCGACAAGCTCCTACAATGAGCAGTTCTTC	CASSSTSSYNEQFF
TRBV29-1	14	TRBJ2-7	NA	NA	TGCAGCGTTGGCCCCTCCGGGAGTCACTACGAGCAGTACTTC	CSVGPSGSHYEQYF
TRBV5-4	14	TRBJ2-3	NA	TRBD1	TGTGCCAGCACCTTAGGACAGGGGACAGATACGCAGTATTTT	CASTLGQGTDTQYF
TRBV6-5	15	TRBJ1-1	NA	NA	TGTGCCAGCAGTTACTCAGGAGGGGGTGTCACTGAAGCTTTCTTT	CASSYSGGGVTEAFF
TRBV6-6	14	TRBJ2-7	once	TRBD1	TGTGCCTGTGGGCCGGGACAGGGGGTATACGAGCAGTACTTC	CACGPGQGVYEQYF
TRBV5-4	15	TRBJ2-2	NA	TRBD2	TGTGCCAGCAGCTTGGCTAGCGGGAAGATCGGGGAGCTGTTTTTT	CASSLASGKIGELFF
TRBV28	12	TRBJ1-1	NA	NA	TGTGCCAGCACCCTGACAGCCGGTGAAGCTTTCTTT	CASTLTAGEAFF
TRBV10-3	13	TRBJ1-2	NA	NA	TGTGCCATCAGTGTCCGAACAGACTATGGCTACACCTTC	CAISVRTDYGYTF
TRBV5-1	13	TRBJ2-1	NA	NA	TGCGCCAGCAGCTTGGACCTCCTTCTACCTCAGTTCTTC	CASSLDLLLPQFF
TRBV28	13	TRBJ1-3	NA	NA	TGTGCCAGCACCAGAGGGGGTGGAAACACCATATATTTT	CASTRGGGNTIYF
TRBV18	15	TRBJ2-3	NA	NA	TGTGCCAGCTCTACGGCCCCGGGGGGCACAGATACGCAGTATTTT	CASSTAPGGTDTQYF
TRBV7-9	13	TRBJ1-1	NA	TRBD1	TGTGCCAGCCGGGGGACAGGGGGCACTGAAGCTTTCTTT	CASRGTGGTEAFF
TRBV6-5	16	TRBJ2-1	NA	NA	TGTGCCAGCAGTTACTCGGGTGCGGCAGGTGGGCGGGGAGAGTTCTTC	CASSYSGAAGGRGEFF
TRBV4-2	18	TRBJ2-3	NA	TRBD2	TGTGCCAGCAGCCAAGAAGGGACTAGCGGGAGGGTGCCAGATACGCAGTATTTT	CASSQEGTSGRVPDTQYF
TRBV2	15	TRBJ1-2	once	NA	TGTGCCAGCAGTGAAGGTCGGTTTACAGACTATGGCTACACCTTC	CASSEGRFTDYGYTF
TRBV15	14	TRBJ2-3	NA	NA	TGTGCCACCAGTATCGACAGGAGCACAGATACGCAGTATTTT	CATSIDRSTDTQYF
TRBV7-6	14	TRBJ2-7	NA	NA	TGTGCCAGCAGCTTATTGACCATTTATGACGAGCAGTACTTC	CASSLLTIYDEQYF
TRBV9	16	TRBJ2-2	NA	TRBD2	TGTGCCAGCAGCGTTACTAGCGGGAGAGGCACCGGGGAGCTGTTTTTT	CASSVTSGRGTGELFF
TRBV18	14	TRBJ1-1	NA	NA	TGTGCCAGCTCCCCCCCCGGGGGGAGCACTGAAGCTTTCTTT	CASSPPGGSTEAFF
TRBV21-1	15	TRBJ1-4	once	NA	TGTGCCAGCAGCACGTGGGCAGGGTTAGCTGAAAAACTGTTTTTT	CASSTWAGLAEKLFF
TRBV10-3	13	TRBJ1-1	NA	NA	TGTGCCATCGGTAAGACAGAGAACACTGAAGCTTTCTTT	CAIGKTENTEAFF
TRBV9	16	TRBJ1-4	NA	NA	TGTGCCAGCAGCGTAGGACAGACTAGGGTCTACGAAAAACTGTTTTTT	CASSVGQTRVYEKLFF
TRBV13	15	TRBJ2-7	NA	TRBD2	TGTGCCAGCAGCTCTAGCGGGAGGGCCCTTGGGGAGCAGTACTTC	CASSSSGRALGEQYF
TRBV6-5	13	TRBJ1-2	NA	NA	TGTGCCAGCAGTTACTCGACCTGGTTAGGCTACACCTTC	CASSYSTWLGYTF
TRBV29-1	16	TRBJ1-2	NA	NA	TGCAGCGCCAGGCAAGCACAACCGGACGGCCCGGGGGGCTACACCTTC	CSARQAQPDGPGGYTF
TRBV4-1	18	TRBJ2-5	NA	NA	TGCGCCAGCAGCCAAGATTGGGGGTATCGGGACACGGGAGAGACCCAGTACTTC	CASSQDWGYRDTGETQYF
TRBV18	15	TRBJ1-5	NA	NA	TGTGCCAGCTCACCACCGGGCCGTTTGGGTCAGCCCCAGCATTTT	CASSPPGRLGQPQHF
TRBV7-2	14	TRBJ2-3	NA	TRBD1	TGTGCCAGCAGCATCTTCAGGGGGCGAGATACGCAGTATTTT	CASSIFRGRDTQYF
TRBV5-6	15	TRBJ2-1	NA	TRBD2	TGTGCCAGCAGCTTGCCGACTAGCGGGGAGCGTGAGCAGTTCTTC	CASSLPTSGEREQFF
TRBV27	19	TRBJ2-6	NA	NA	TGTGCCAGCAGTGAAAGGTACTGGCCGCTCAACTCTGGGGCCAACGTCCTGACTTTC	CASSERYWPLNSGANVLTF
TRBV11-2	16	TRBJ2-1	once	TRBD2	TGTGCCAGCAGCAAAAGCACGGCTAGCGGGCACAATGAGCAGTTCTTC	CASSKSTASGHNEQFF
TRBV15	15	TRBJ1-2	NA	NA	TGTGCCACCAGCCTTGGACAATCCGAGGGGTATGGCTACACCTTC	CATSLGQSEGYGYTF
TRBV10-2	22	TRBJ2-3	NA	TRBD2	TGCGCCAGCAGTGAGGGTTCCGGGACTAGCGGGAGAAGGAGGCTTGACACAGATACGCAGTATTTT	CASSEGSGTSGRRRLDTDTQYF
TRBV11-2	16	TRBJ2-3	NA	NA	TGTGCCAGCAGCTTGTCCCTGGGTGGCGGGACAGATACGCAGTATTTT	CASSLSLGGGTDTQYF
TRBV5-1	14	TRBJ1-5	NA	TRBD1	TGCGCCAGCAGCCCAACAGGGGAGGATCAGCCCCAGCATTTT	CASSPTGEDQPQHF
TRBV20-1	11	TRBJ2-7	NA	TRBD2	TGCAGTGCCCCTGGGAGGGGCGGGCAGTACTTC	CSAPGRGGQYF